A selection of T cell receptor beta chains follows, all from one sample in a study of T cell responses to AZD1222 COVID-19 vaccine. Sequencing used immunoSEQ multiplex PCR; TCRdb keeps in-frame clones, though not all of them. The sample records 150,000 to 200,000 clones, over 85% being singletons. The sample consisted of peripheral blood, taken on day 0 of AZD1222 vaccination. Receptor source: an adult in good health. Both conserved end residues are trimmed from each CDR3.

>TRBJ2-5|TRBV5-1
ASSLGQGALGQETQY
>TRBJ1-2|TRBV6-5
ASTRGAADGYT
>TRBJ2-7|TRBV21-1
ASNKGPRTGHYEQY
>TRBJ1-1|TRBV7-9
ASSLEGSTEAF
>TRBJ2-5|TRBV5-5
ASSRSLDRLQETQY
>TRBJ1-1|TRBV30
AWRNRGNTEAF
>TRBJ2-7|TRBV6-5
ASSFGTRGNEQY
>TRBJ2-1|TRBV6-5
ASSKREPWNEQF
>TRBJ1-1|TRBV4-1
ASSQASEAF
>TRBJ1-1|TRBV30
AWSVSGTSEAF
>TRBJ2-7|TRBV4-1
ASSHGDRGLGEQY